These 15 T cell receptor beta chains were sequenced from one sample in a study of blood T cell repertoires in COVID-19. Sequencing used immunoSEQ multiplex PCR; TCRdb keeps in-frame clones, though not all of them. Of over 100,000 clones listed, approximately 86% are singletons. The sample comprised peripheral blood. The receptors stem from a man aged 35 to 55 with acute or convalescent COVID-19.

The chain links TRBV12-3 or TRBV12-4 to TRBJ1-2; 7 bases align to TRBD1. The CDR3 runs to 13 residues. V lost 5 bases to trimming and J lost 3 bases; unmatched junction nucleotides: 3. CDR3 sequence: CASSRQGDYGYTF. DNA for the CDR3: TGTGCCAGCAGTCGACAGGGTGACTATGGCTACACCTTC.

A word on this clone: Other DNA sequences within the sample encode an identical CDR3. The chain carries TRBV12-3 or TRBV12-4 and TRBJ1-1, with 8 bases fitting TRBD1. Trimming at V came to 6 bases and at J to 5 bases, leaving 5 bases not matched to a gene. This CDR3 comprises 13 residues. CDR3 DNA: TGTGCCAGCAGGCTGACAGGGGTAACTGAAGCTTTCTTT. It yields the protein CASRLTGVTEAFF.

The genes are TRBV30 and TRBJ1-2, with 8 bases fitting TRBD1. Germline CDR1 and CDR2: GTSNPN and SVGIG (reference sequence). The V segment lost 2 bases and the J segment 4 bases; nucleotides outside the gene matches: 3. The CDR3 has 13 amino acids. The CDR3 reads CAWSRQGIYGYTF. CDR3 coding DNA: TGTGCCTGGAGTCGACAGGGGATCTATGGCTACACCTTC.

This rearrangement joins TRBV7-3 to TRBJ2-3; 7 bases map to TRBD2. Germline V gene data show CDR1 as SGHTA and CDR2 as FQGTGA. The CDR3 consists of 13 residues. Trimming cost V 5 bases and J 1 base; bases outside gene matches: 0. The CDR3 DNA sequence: TGTGCCAGCAGCAGCGGGGGCACAGATACGCAGTATTTT. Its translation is CASSSGGTDTQYF.

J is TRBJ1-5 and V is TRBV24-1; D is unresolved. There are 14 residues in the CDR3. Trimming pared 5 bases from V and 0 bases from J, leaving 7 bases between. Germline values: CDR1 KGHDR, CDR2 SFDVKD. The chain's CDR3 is CATSVSYSNQPQHF. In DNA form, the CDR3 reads TGTGCCACCAGTGTTAGCTATAGCAATCAGCCCCAGCATTTT.

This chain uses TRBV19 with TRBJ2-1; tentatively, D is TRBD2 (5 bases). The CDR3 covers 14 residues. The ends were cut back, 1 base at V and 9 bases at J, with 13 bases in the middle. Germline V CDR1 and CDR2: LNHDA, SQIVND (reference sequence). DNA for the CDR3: TGTGCCAGTAGTATAGGGAATGAGGGCGGTGAGCAGTTCTTC. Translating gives CASSIGNEGGEQFF.

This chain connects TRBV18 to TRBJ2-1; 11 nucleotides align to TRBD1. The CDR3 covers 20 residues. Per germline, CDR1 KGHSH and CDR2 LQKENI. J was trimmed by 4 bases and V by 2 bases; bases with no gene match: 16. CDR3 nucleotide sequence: TGTGCCAGCTCACCAACCGGGACAGGGGGGAACCCCTTAACTTACAATGAGCAGTTCTTC. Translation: CASSPTGTGGNPLTYNEQFF.

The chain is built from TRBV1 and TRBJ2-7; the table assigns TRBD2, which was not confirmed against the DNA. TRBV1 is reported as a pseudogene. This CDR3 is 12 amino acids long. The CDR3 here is CTTAGLVYEQYF. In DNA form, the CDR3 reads TGCACCACCGCGGGACTAGTCTACGAGCAGTACTTC.

CDR3 DNA sequence: TGTGCCACCAGTGACGGGGTTGGGGGGAGTCAGCCCCAGCATTTT. Its protein product is CATSDGVGGSQPQHF. The chain is built from TRBV24-1 and TRBJ1-5, with D possibly TRBD1 on 5 matching bases. This CDR3 region has 15 residues. The germline V and J ends were trimmed by 4 bases and 6 bases, with 15 bases remaining between them. The germline V gene encodes CDR1 KGHDR and CDR2 SFDVKD.

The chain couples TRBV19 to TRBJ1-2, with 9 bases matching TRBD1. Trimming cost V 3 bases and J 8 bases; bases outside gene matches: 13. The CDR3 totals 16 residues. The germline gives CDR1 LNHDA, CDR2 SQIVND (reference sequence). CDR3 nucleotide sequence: TGTGCCAGTAGTATTGGATTCGGGACAGGGCCTTGGGGCTACACCTTC. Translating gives CASSIGFGTGPWGYTF.

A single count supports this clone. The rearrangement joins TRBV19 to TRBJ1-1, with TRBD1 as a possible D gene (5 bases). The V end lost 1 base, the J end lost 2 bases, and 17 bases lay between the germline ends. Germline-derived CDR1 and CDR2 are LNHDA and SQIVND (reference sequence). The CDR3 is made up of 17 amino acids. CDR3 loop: CASSIALGEGNNTEAFF. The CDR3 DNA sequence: TGTGCCAGTAGTATAGCGCTGGGGGAGGGGAACAACACTGAAGCTTTCTTT.

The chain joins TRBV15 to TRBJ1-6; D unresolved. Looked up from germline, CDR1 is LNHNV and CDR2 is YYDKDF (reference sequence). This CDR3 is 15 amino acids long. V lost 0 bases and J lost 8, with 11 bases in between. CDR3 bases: TGTGCCACCAGCAGAGATAAGGGAGTAGATTCACCCCTCCACTTT. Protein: CATSRDKGVDSPLHF. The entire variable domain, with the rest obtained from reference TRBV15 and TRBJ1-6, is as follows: DAMVIQNPRYQVTQFGKPVTLSCSQTLNHNVMYWYQQKSSQAPKLLFHYYDKDFNNEADTPDNFQSRRPNTSFCFLDIRSPGLGDTAMYLCATSRDKGVDSPLHFGNGTRLTVT.

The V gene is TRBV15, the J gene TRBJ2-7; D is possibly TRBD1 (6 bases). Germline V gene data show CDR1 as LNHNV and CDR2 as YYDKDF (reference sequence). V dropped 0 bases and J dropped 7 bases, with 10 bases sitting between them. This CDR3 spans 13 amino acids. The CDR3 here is CATSRDQGREQYF. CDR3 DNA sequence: TGTGCCACCAGCAGAGATCAGGGGCGGGAGCAGTACTTC.

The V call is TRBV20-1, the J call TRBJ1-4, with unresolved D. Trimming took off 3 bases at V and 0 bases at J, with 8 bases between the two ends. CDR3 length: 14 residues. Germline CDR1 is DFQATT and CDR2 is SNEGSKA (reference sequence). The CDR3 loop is CSASSHTTNEKLFF. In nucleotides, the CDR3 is TGCAGTGCTAGTAGCCATACAACTAATGAAAAACTGTTTTTT.

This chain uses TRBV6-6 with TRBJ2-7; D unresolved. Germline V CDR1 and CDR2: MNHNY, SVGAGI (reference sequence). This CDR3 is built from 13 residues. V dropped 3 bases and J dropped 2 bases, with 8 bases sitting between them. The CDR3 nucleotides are TGTGCCAGCAGTTATTACAGAGCCTACGAGCAGTACTTC. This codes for CASSYYRAYEQYF.